These 32 T cell receptor beta chains share one sample of origin, sequenced in a study of molecular identifiers for immune sequencing clone quantification. TCRdb fed the PCR reads into MiXCR, producing one record per CDR3 protein. The table records approximately 59,000 distinct CDR3 sequences, less than 20% of them present only once. The sequenced sample was naive CD8+ T cells from blood, with Jurkat cell RNA spiked in. Subset specified: FACS-sorted CD8+CD4-CCR7+CD45RA+ naive T cells. Receptors were obtained from a human donor in good health. Some libraries in this study had Jurkat cell RNA spiked in.

This clonotype was counted between two and nine times. This CDR3 reads CASSRLAGEVENIQYF. The DNA for the CDR3 is TGTGCCAGCAGCAGACTAGCGGGAGAGGTAGAAAACATTCAGTACTTC. The rearrangement uses TRBV7-9 and TRBJ2-4; 12 bases line up with TRBD2. This CDR3 comprises 16 residues. V gave up 5 bases and J gave up 5 bases; unmatched junction bases: 7. In germline, CDR1 is SEHNR, CDR2 FQNEAQ (reference sequence).

This clonotype appeared many times. The rearrangement uses TRBV27 and TRBJ1-6, with 9 bases lining up with TRBD1. V was clipped by 5 bases and J by 2 bases; unmatched bases: 4. CDR3 size: 16 residues. Germline CDR1 and CDR2: MNHEY and SMNVEV (reference sequence). The CDR3 DNA reads as TGTGCCAGCAGTATAACAGGGGGCGCCTATAATTCACCCCTCCACTTT. It codes for CASSITGGAYNSPLHF.

This clonotype occurred many times. CDR3 sequence reads: CASSLTDRPYEQYF. Here the CDR3 DNA reads TGTGCCAGCAGCCTAACGGACAGGCCCTACGAGCAGTACTTC. This rearrangement joins TRBV14 to TRBJ2-7, with TRBD1 matching over 7 bases. The CDR3 contains 14 residues. Trimming at V came to 4 bases and at J to 2 bases, leaving 5 bases not matched to a gene. Germline CDR1 SGHDN, CDR2 FVKESK.

The chain is built from TRBV28 and TRBJ2-7, with D perhaps TRBD2 (5 bases). V was pared by 6 bases and J by 3 bases, with 6 bases between. The CDR3 contains 11 residues. CDR1 and CDR2 (germline): MDHEN, SYDVKM. In DNA, the CDR3 is TGTGCCAGCAGCGACTACTACGAGCAGTACTTC. As protein: CASSDYYEQYF.

On this clonotype: Given a much more abundant clone one base away, this may be a read error. The chain joins TRBV7-6 to TRBJ2-2, with D possibly being TRBD1 (5 bases). Germline V lookup: CDR1 SGHVS, CDR2 FNYEAQ. The CDR3 spans 15 residues. V lost 0 bases and J lost 3, with 8 bases in between. CDR3 sequence: CASSLAGADTGELFF. In nucleotides, the CDR3 is TGTGCCAGCAGCTTAGCAGGGGCGGACACCGGGGAGCTGTTTTTT. Looking up the rest from reference TRBV7-6 and TRBJ2-2 gives the full variable domain: GAGVSQSPRYKVTKRGQDVALRCDPISGHVSLYWYRQALGQGPEFLTYFNYEAQQDKSGLPNDRFSAERPEGSISTLTIQRTEQRDSAMYRCASSLAGADTGELFFGEGSRLTVL.

With regard to this clonotype: The conserved final phenylalanine or tryptophan is absent from the CDR3, which likely points to a read error. The chain employs TRBV19 and TRBJ1-4; D gene uncertain. CDR1 is LNHDA, CDR2 SQIVND, per germline (reference sequence). The CDR3 totals 16 residues. V gave up 3 bases and J gave up 4 bases, with 15 bases separating them. The CDR3 spells CASSILGQPFNEKLFL. The DNA of the CDR3 is TGTGCCAGTAGTATTTTGGGCCAGCCGTTTAATGAAAAACTGTTTCTT.

This clonotype was observed many times. The CDR3 DNA sequence: TGTGCCAGCAGTTTCAGCGGCAATCACTACGAGCAGTACTTC. Its translation: CASSFSGNHYEQYF. This chain links TRBV27 with TRBJ2-7; D is perhaps TRBD2 (5 bases). CDR3 size: 14 residues. Germline CDR1 reads MNHEY; CDR2 reads SMNVEV (reference sequence). Trimming removed 3 bases at V and 3 bases at J, with 12 bases between.

To note about this clonotype: The final CDR3 position lacks the conserved phenylalanine or tryptophan, pointing to a likely read error. This chain joins TRBV7-9 and TRBJ1-3; D unclear. CDR3 size: 11 residues. Looked up from germline, CDR1 is SEHNR and CDR2 is FQNEAQ (reference sequence). Trimming removed 2 bases from V and 8 bases from J, with 4 bases in between. The CDR3, as DNA: TGTGCCAGCAGCTTAATTGACACCATATATCTT. Protein product: CASSLIDTIYL.

This clonotype was seen many times. V and J are TRBV5-4 and TRBJ2-2; D is possibly TRBD1 (6 bases). V lost 3 bases, J lost 6 bases, and 6 bases lay in between. The V gene's germline CDR1 is SGHNT and CDR2 YYREEE (reference sequence). The CDR3 is made up of 12 amino acids. CDR3 bases: TGTGCCAGCAGCTCAGGGGCCGGGGAGCTGTTTTTT. Its translation is CASSSGAGELFF.

This clonotype occurred many times. The CDR3 here is CATKGTGTDTGELFF. The CDR3 nucleotides read TGTGCCACCAAAGGGACAGGGACGGACACCGGGGAGCTGTTTTTT. This sequence joins TRBV24-1 and TRBJ2-2, with 9 positions matching TRBD1. The CDR3 is made up of 15 amino acids. Germline CDR1 is KGHDR and CDR2 is SFDVKD. The ends lost 8 bases at V and 3 bases at J; junction bases unmatched: 6.

This clonotype was picked up many times. The V call is TRBV3-1, the J call TRBJ2-5; no reliable D call. Trimming stripped 4 bases from V and 5 bases from J, with 8 bases between. This CDR3 comprises 12 residues. CDR1 is LGHDT and CDR2 is YNNKEL in the germline V gene (reference sequence). CDR3: CASSRLVETQYF. Written as DNA, the CDR3 is TGTGCCAGCAGCCGCCTTGTGGAGACCCAGTACTTC.

Worth noting for this clonotype: A single base separates this from a much larger clone, so it may be a read error. The CDR3 reads CASSPVGGYYGYIF. The CDR3 nucleotides read TGTGCCAGCAGCCCGGTAGGGGGCTACTATGGCTACATCTTC. This chain joins TRBV7-9 and TRBJ1-2; 7 bases fit TRBD1. The CDR3 length is 14 residues. Germline assignment: CDR1 SEHNR and CDR2 FQNEAQ (reference sequence).

Regarding this clonotype: This may be a read error: a much more frequent sequence differs by one nucleotide. The chain employs TRBV9 and TRBJ2-7; 11 nucleotides agree with TRBD2. The trim removed 7 bases at V and 7 bases at J, leaving 13 bases unmatched. The germline CDR1 and CDR2 sequences are SGDLS and YYNGEE. The CDR3 spans 15 residues. The CDR3 sequence: CASGSKTSGKMEQYF. The CDR3 region has the DNA TGTGCCAGCGGCTCCAAGACTAGCGGGAAAATGGAGCAGTACTTC.

This clonotype is deemed medium-sized. The chain uses TRBV20-1 and TRBJ2-3; 9 positions agree with TRBD2. V lost 5 bases to trimming and J lost 4 bases; unmatched junction nucleotides: 10. The CDR3 runs 15 residues. Germline CDR1 DFQATT, CDR2 SNEGSKA (reference sequence). CDR3 sequence reads: CSAPLSGSGADTQYF. The CDR3 bases are TGCAGTGCTCCCCTTAGCGGGAGCGGGGCAGATACGCAGTATTTT.

There are a few counts of this clonotype. V usage is TRBV19 and J usage is TRBJ1-1; no clear D. Germline V gene lookup returns CDR1 LNHDA and CDR2 SQIVND (reference sequence). V dropped 8 bases and J dropped 1 base, with 17 bases sitting between them. This CDR3 is 15 amino acids long. The CDR3 nucleotides read TGTGCCAGTTTACCTCTACCGGGCTCGAACACTGAAGCTTTCTTT. This sequence encodes CASLPLPGSNTEAFF.

This clonotype was recorded many times. One end of the junction varies from germline; a read error may be responsible. This chain uses TRBV4-1 with TRBJ2-1; no reliable D call. The germline V gene has CDR1 MGHRA and CDR2 YSYEKL. This CDR3 region has 11 residues. The CDR3 nucleotides are TGCGCCAGCAGCCAGTACAGTGAGCAGTTCTTC. Protein product: CASSQYSEQFF.

In this sample, this clonotype turned up many times. V usage is TRBV28 and J usage is TRBJ2-3; 9 bases fit TRBD2. This CDR3 region has 14 residues. Losses at the gene ends were 6 bases for V and 5 bases for J; bases not matched to a gene: 6. Germline CDR1 MDHEN, CDR2 SYDVKM. The CDR3 here is CASRLAGNLDTQYF. In nucleotides, the CDR3 is TGTGCCAGCAGGCTAGCGGGAAACCTAGATACGCAGTATTTT. Full variable domain (outside the CDR3, taken from reference TRBV28 and TRBJ2-3): DVKVTQSSRYLVKRTGEKVFLECVQDMDHENMFWYRQDPGLGLRLIYFSYDVKMKEKGDIPEGYSVSREKKERFSLILESASTNQTSMYLCASRLAGNLDTQYFGPGTRLTVL.

This clonotype was picked up many times. This chain joins TRBV28 and TRBJ1-5; D remains ambiguous. CDR1 is MDHEN, CDR2 SYDVKM, per germline. This CDR3 has 15 amino acids. With 6 bases removed from V and 4 bases from J, the gap between germline ends came to 16 bases. The CDR3 protein is CASSQTHSGNQPQHF. In DNA form, the CDR3 reads TGTGCCAGCAGCCAAACCCACAGCGGTAATCAGCCCCAGCATTTT.

V gene TRBV11-1 combines with J gene TRBJ2-1; D may be TRBD1 (5 bases). CDR1 SGHAT and CDR2 FQDESV come from the germline V gene (reference sequence). V lost 3 bases and J 4 bases, leaving 7 bases between the germline ends. CDR3 length: 13 residues. This CDR3 reads CASSFSGYNEQFF. The CDR3 bases are TGTGCCAGCAGCTTCTCAGGGTACAATGAGCAGTTCTTC.

This clonotype was counted at least ten times. The V and J genes are TRBV3-1 and TRBJ2-5, with D perhaps matching TRBD1 or TRBD2 (5 bases each). Germline V gene lookup returns CDR1 LGHDT and CDR2 YNNKEL (reference sequence). Trimming left V 5 bases short and J 4 bases short, with 11 bases between. CDR3 size: 13 residues. CDR3 in DNA: TGTGCCAGCAGCTGGGACCTATCAGAGACCCAGTACTTC. Translation: CASSWDLSETQYF.

V usage is TRBV11-2 and J usage is TRBJ2-1; 13 bases align to TRBD2. The germline V gene has CDR1 SGHAT and CDR2 FQNNGV. The V gene end was trimmed by 4 bases and the J gene end by 7 bases; junction bases not matched to a gene: 10. The CDR3 covers 17 residues. CDR3 loop: CASSSKLLAGGPNEQFF. The DNA of the CDR3 is TGTGCCAGCAGCTCTAAGTTACTAGCGGGAGGGCCAAATGAGCAGTTCTTC. The full variable domain, with the rest looked up from reference TRBV11-2 and TRBJ2-1, is EAGVAQSPRYKIIEKRQSVAFWCNPISGHATLYWYQQILGQGPKLLIQFQNNGVVDDSQLPKDRFSAERLKGVDSTLKIQPAKLEDSAVYLCASSSKLLAGGPNEQFFGPGTRLTVL.

Regarding this clonotype: Given a much more abundant clone one base away, this may be a read error. The chain joins TRBV19 to TRBJ2-1; possibly TRBD2 for D (6 bases). Per the germline V gene, CDR1 is LNHDA and CDR2 is SQIVND (reference sequence). The CDR3 sequence is 13 residues long. V was pared by 9 bases and J by 6 bases, with 15 bases between. As DNA, the CDR3 is TGTGCCAGCACGGGGGAACTAGGCAATGAGCAGTTCTTC. Its protein is CASTGELGNEQFF.

This clonotype was detected a few times. V usage is TRBV13 and J usage is TRBJ2-7, with D tentatively TRBD1 (5 bases). The germline V gene has CDR1 PRHDT and CDR2 FYEKMQ (reference sequence). V lost 1 base, J lost 5 bases, and 6 bases lay in between. The CDR3 contains 12 residues. CDR3 sequence reads: CASSLEGDEQYF. CDR3 nucleotides: TGTGCCAGCAGCTTAGAAGGGGACGAGCAGTACTTC.

The chain employs TRBV12-3 or TRBV12-4 and TRBJ2-3, with D possibly matching TRBD1 (6 bases). This CDR3 has 15 amino acids. The ends were cut back, 1 base at V and 6 bases at J, with 14 bases in the middle. The CDR3 coding sequence is TGTGCCAGCAGTTTAGGGACAGACTTAGGGGATACGCAGTATTTT. It encodes CASSLGTDLGDTQYF.

This clonotype was observed at least ten times. The V and J genes are TRBV20-1 and TRBJ1-2, with D uncertain. Trimming left V 0 bases short and J 4 bases short, with 12 bases between. CDR1 and CDR2 (germline): DFQATT, SNEGSKA (reference sequence). CDR3 size: 14 residues. CDR3 DNA sequence: TGCAGTGCTAGAGATGAGACGGCTATCTATGGCTACACCTTC. Amino acids: CSARDETAIYGYTF.

This clonotype appeared many times. The chain couples TRBV15 to TRBJ2-1; 7 bases fit TRBD1. V shed 7 bases, J shed 8 bases, and the junction held 11 bases outside the gene matches. From germline, CDR1 is LNHNV and CDR2 YYDKDF (reference sequence). This CDR3 has 14 amino acids. CDR3 in amino acids: CATNPGTANDEQFF. The DNA for the CDR3 is TGTGCCACCAACCCGGGGACAGCTAACGATGAGCAGTTCTTC. The full variable domain, completed using reference TRBV15 and TRBJ2-1, is DAMVIQNPRYQVTQFGKPVTLSCSQTLNHNVMYWYQQKSSQAPKLLFHYYDKDFNNEADTPDNFQSRRPNTSFCFLDIRSPGLGDTAMYLCATNPGTANDEQFFGPGTRLTVL.

There are many counts of this clonotype. This sequence joins TRBV30 and TRBJ2-7; D unresolved. With 2 bases removed from V and 5 bases from J, the gap between germline ends came to 13 bases. The CDR3 is 13 residues long. Germline CDR1 is GTSNPN and CDR2 is SVGIG (reference sequence). The CDR3 region is CAWSKSLLNEQYF. The CDR3 DNA reads TGTGCCTGGAGTAAGAGTCTGCTGAACGAGCAGTACTTC.

Many counts were recorded for this clonotype. This chain joins TRBV4-1 and TRBJ2-3; TRBD2 matches at 7 bases. V gave up 8 bases and J gave up 0 bases; unmatched junction bases: 8. Germline lookup yields CDR1 MGHRA and CDR2 YSYEKL. This CDR3 is built from 15 residues. CDR3 sequence: CASRDRDYSTDTQYF. The DNA for the CDR3 is TGCGCCAGCCGCGACCGGGACTACAGCACAGATACGCAGTATTTT.

In this sample, this clonotype turned up once. It may be a read error: a sequence one base away is much more abundant. This chain uses TRBV20-1 with TRBJ2-7; D possibly corresponds to TRBD2 (5 bases). The CDR3 has 12 amino acids. Germline lookup yields CDR1 DFQATT and CDR2 SNEGSKA (reference sequence). The V end lost 5 bases, the J end lost 4 bases, and 12 bases lay between the germline ends. CDR3 in amino acids: CSAGREGYEQYF. The CDR3 DNA sequence: TGCAGTGCTGGACGCGAGGGATACGAGCAGTACTTC.

The table lists this clonotype with many counts. The chain couples TRBV29-1 to TRBJ2-3; possible D gene TRBD1, 5 bases. The V end lost 0 bases, the J end lost 3 bases, and 10 bases lay between the germline ends. Germline assignment: CDR1 SQVTM and CDR2 ANQGSEA. The CDR3 runs 14 residues. The CDR3 loop is CSVEDGRATDTQYF. The CDR3 region has the DNA TGCAGCGTTGAAGATGGCAGGGCAACAGATACGCAGTATTTT.

Ten or more counts support this clonotype. This chain joins TRBV28 and TRBJ1-1, with D tentatively TRBD1 (5 bases). Germline lookup yields CDR1 MDHEN and CDR2 SYDVKM. The CDR3 totals 15 residues. The V gene lost 6 bases and the J gene lost 4 bases, with 18 bases spanning the gap. The CDR3 loop reads CASSHGAGGGTEAFF. Here the CDR3 DNA reads TGTGCCAGCAGCCACGGCGCTGGCGGGGGCACTGAAGCTTTCTTT.

A remark on this clonotype: No conserved phenylalanine or tryptophan is present at the end of the CDR3, so a read error is the likely explanation. No DNA is shown, since the ends of the CDR3 on it are uncertain; the CDR3 is the one TCRdb lists. The J gene is TRBJ1-1, the V gene TRBV4-1; TRBD1 was called by the table and not checked on the DNA. Counting both end residues, the CDR3 totals 13 amino acids. Germline lookup yields CDR1 MGHRA and CDR2 YSYEKL. The CDR3 loop reads CASSQEDRPEAFS.